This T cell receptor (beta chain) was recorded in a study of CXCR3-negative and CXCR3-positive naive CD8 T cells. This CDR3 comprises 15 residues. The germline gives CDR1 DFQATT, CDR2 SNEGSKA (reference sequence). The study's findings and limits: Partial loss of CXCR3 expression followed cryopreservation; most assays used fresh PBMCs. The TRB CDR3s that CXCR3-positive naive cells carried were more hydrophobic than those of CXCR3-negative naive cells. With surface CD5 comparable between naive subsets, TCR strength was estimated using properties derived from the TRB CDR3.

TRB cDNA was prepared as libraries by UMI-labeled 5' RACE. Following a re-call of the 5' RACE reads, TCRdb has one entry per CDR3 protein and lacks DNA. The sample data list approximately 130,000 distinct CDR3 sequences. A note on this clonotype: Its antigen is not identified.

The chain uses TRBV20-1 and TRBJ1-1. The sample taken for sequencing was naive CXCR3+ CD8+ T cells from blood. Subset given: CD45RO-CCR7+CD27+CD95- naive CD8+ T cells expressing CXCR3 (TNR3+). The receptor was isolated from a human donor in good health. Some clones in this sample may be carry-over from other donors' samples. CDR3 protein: CSARDVRVAGTEAFF.